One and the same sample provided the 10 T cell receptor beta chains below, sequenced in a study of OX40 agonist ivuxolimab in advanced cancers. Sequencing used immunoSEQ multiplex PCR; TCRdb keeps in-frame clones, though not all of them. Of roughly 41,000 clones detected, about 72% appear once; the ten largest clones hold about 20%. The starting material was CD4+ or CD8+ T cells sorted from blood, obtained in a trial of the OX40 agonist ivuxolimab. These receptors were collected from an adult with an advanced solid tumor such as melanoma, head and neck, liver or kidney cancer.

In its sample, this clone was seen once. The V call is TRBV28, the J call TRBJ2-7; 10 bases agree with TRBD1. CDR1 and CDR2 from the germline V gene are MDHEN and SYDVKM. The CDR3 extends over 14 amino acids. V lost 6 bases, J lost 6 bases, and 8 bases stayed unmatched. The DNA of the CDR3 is TGTGCCAGCAGCCCCTGGGGACAGGGGACCGAGCAGTACTTC. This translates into CASSPWGQGTEQYF.

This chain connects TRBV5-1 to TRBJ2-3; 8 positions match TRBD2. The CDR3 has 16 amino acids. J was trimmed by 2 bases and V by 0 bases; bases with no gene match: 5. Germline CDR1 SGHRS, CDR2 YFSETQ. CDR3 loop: CASSLGPGGNTDTQYF. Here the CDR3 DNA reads TGCGCCAGCAGCTTGGGTCCGGGGGGGAACACAGATACGCAGTATTTT.

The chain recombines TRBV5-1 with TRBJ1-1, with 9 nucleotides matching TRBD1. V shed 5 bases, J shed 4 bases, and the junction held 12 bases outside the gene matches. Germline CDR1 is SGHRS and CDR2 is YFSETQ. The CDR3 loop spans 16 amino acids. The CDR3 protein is CASRAGGGTGITEAFF. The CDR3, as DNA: TGCGCCAGCAGGGCTGGGGGAGGGACAGGGATCACTGAAGCTTTCTTT.

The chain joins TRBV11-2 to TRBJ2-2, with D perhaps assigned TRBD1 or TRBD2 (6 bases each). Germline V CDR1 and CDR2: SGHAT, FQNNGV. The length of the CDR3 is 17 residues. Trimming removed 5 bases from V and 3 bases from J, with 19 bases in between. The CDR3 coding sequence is TGTGCCAGCAGCGATAGCTGGAGGGGGGCGGACACCGGGGAGCTGTTTTTT. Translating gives CASSDSWRGADTGELFF.

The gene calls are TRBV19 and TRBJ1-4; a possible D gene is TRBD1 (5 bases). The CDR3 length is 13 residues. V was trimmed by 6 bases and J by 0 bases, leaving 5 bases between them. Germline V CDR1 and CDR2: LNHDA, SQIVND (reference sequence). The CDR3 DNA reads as TGTGCCAGTAGCAGGGCAACTAATGAAAAACTGTTTTTT. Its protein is CASSRATNEKLFF.

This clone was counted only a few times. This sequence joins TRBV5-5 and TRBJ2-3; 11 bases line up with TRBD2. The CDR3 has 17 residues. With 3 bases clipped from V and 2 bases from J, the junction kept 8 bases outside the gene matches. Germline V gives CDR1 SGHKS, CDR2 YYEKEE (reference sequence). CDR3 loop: CASSWDGTSGITDTQYF. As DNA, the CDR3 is TGTGCCAGCAGCTGGGACGGGACTAGCGGAATCACAGATACGCAGTATTTT.

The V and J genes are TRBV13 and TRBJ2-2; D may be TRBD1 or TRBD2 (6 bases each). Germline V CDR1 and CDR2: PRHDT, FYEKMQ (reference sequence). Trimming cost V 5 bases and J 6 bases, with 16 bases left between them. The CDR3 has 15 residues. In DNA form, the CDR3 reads TGTGCCAGCAGCCCCGGGACGGGGGCCTCCGGGGAGCTGTTTTTT. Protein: CASSPGTGASGELFF.

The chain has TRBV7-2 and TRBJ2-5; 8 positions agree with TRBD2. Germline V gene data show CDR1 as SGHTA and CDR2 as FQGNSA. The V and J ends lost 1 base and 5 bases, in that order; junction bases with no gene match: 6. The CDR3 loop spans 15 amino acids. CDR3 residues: CASSLDGRAGETQYF. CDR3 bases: TGTGCCAGCAGCTTAGACGGGAGGGCCGGGGAGACCCAGTACTTC. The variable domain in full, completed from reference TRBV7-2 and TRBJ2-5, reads GAGVSQSPSNKVTEKGKDVELRCDPISGHTALYWYRQSLGQGLEFLIYFQGNSAPDKSGLPSDRFSAERTGGSVSTLTIQRTQQEDSAVYLCASSLDGRAGETQYFGPGTRLLVL.

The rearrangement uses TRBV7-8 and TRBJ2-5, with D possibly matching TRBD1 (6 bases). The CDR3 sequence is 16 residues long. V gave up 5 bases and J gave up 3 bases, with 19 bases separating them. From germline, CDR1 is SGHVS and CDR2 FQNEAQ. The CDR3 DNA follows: TGTGCCAGCAGCCTCCGACAGGCGCGAAATAAAGAGACCCAGTACTTC. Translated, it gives CASSLRQARNKETQYF. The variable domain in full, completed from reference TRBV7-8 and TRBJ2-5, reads GAGVSQSPRYKVAKRGQDVALRCDPISGHVSLFWYQQALGQGPEFLTYFQNEAQLDKSGLPSDRFFAERPEGSVSTLKIQRTQQEDSAVYLCASSLRQARNKETQYFGPGTRLLVL.

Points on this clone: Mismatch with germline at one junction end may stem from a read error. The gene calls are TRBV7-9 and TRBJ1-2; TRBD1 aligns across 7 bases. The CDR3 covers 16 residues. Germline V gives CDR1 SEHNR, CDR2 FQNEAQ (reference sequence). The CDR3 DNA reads TGCGCCAGCAGCCAGACTCGGACAGGATTAAAATATGGCTACACCTTC. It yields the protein CASSQTRTGLKYGYTF.